This is a list of T cell receptor beta chains from one sample in a study of cytomegalovirus exposure and HLA in healthy donors. The assay was immunoSEQ multiplex PCR, and TCRdb's table has in-frame clones only and misses some. The sample records some 49,000 clones, 90% to 95% being singletons. Specimen: PBMCs. The receptor set was obtained from a woman aged 18-29 years in good health and CMV-seropositive. CDR3s include the opening cysteine and the closing phenylalanine or tryptophan. A D gene is named only where the DNA matches it firmly. For some rows the clone size is stated as once, few or many, or as a class when expanded; others skip it.

NA	TRBV20-1	TRBJ2-5	NA	TGCAGTGCTAGAGATTCGGAGACCCAGTACTTC	CSARDSETQYF
TRBD2	TRBV6-4	TRBJ2-2	NA	TGTGCCAGCAGTGACTCGTCTAGCGGGAACACCGGGGAGCTGTTTTTT	CASSDSSSGNTGELFF
TRBD1	TRBV9	TRBJ1-2	NA	TGTGCCAGCAGCGTAGGTGGACAGGGAACTAACTATGGCTACACCTTC	CASSVGGQGTNYGYTF
NA	TRBV2	TRBJ2-7	NA	TGTGCCACCGTCCATGACAGGATCCACGAGCAGTACTTC	CATVHDRIHEQYF
TRBD1	TRBV7-9	TRBJ2-7	NA	TGTGCCAGCAGCTTTAAAACAGGGGTTTTAAACGAGCAGTACTTC	CASSFKTGVLNEQYF
NA	TRBV27	TRBJ2-1	NA	TGTGCCAGCAGGCTAGCCAATGAGCAGTTCTTC	CASRLANEQFF
NA	TRBV28	TRBJ1-2	NA	TGTGCCAGCAGTTTAGGATTCAGGGAAATCTATGGCTACACCTTC	CASSLGFREIYGYTF
NA	TRBV21-1	TRBJ2-1	once	TGTGCCAGCAGCAAAGCCCTGACAGTTTACAATGAGCAGTTCTTC	CASSKALTVYNEQFF
TRBD1	TRBV4-2	TRBJ1-5	NA	TGTGCCAGCAGCCAAGATCCCGTGGACAGGTTAGGTCAGCCCCAGCATTTT	CASSQDPVDRLGQPQHF
TRBD2	TRBV7-6	TRBJ2-7	NA	TGTGCCAGCAGCTTAGCGGGGGGGATGGGGCCCTACGAGCAGTACTTC	CASSLAGGMGPYEQYF
NA	TRBV7-3	TRBJ1-3	NA	TGTGCCAGCAGCTTAAGCAGTTCTGGAAACACCATATATTTT	CASSLSSSGNTIYF
NA	TRBV19	TRBJ2-2	NA	TGTGCCAGTAGTATCAGCAGGGGGGCCACCGGGGAGCTGTTTTTT	CASSISRGATGELFF
TRBD1	TRBV12-5	TRBJ2-7	NA	TGTGCTAGTGGTACTGGGACAGGGAAGCAGTACTTC	CASGTGTGKQYF
NA	TRBV2	TRBJ2-7	NA	TGTGCCAGCTCCACCATCACAGGGTCCTACGAGCAGTACTTC	CASSTITGSYEQYF
NA	TRBV27	TRBJ2-5	NA	TGTGCCAGCAGTTTATGGGCTAACCAAGAGACCCAGTACTTC	CASSLWANQETQYF
NA	TRBV15	TRBJ2-2	NA	TGTGCCACCAAATCTGCAGGGTCGGACACCGGGGAGCTGTTTTTT	CATKSAGSDTGELFF
NA	TRBV7-2	TRBJ1-6	NA	TGTGCCAGCAGCTTAGTCTCAGTCACAAGCTCCTATAATTCACCCCTCCACTTT	CASSLVSVTSSYNSPLHF
TRBD2	TRBV7-2	TRBJ2-7	NA	TGTGCCAGCAGCCCCGGACTAGTGACTTCCTACGAGCAGTACTTC	CASSPGLVTSYEQYF
TRBD2	TRBV28	TRBJ2-1	NA	TGTGCCAGCAGTATATTACTAGCGGGACACTACAATGAGCAGTTCTTC	CASSILLAGHYNEQFF
TRBD1	TRBV6-1	TRBJ2-7	NA	TGTGCCAGCAGTGAAGCGGGGACAGGTTCCTACGAGCAGTACTTC	CASSEAGTGSYEQYF
TRBD2	TRBV6-1	TRBJ2-7	once	TGTGCCAGCAGTGGGGTTAGCGGGAGGGAGGTCTACGAGCAGTACTTC	CASSGVSGREVYEQYF
TRBD1	TRBV15	TRBJ1-2	NA	TGTGCCACCAGCAGAACCCGGACAGGGGAGGGCTACACCTTC	CATSRTRTGEGYTF
TRBD2	TRBV11-3	TRBJ2-1	NA	TGTGCCAGCAGCTTTGGCGGGAGTGCCAACAATGAGCAGTTCTTC	CASSFGGSANNEQFF
TRBD1	TRBV9	TRBJ2-2	once	TGTGCCAGCAGCGGGACAGGGAACACCGGGGAGCTGTTTTTT	CASSGTGNTGELFF
TRBD2	TRBV7-9	TRBJ2-7	NA	TGTGCCAGCAGCGTGGGAAGCGGGAACCTCCACGAGCAGTACTTC	CASSVGSGNLHEQYF
TRBD1	TRBV13	TRBJ2-7	NA	TGTGCCAGCAGCCCAGGGACAGGGCCGGCCTACGAGCAGTACTTC	CASSPGTGPAYEQYF
TRBD2	TRBV28	TRBJ2-3	NA	TGTGCCAGCAGCTACCGGACTAGCGGGAGCACAGATACGCAGTATTTT	CASSYRTSGSTDTQYF